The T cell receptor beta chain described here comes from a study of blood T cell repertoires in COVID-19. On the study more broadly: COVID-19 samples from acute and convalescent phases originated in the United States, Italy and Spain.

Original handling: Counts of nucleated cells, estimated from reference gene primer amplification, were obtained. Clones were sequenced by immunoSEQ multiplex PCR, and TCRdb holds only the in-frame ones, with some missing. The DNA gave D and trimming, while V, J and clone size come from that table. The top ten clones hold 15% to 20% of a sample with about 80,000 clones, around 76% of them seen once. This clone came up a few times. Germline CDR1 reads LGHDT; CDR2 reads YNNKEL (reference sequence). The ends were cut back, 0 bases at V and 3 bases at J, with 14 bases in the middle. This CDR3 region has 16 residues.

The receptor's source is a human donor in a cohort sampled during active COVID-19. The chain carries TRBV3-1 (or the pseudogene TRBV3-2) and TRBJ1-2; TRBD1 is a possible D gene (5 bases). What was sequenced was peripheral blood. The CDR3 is CASSQDSGRADYGYTF. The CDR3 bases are TGTGCCAGCAGCCAAGATTCGGGCAGGGCTGACTATGGCTACACCTTC.